These T cell receptor beta chains were read from a single sample in a study of CD8 T cells in Susac syndrome. TCRdb analysed the immunoSEQ multiplex PCR reads with MiXCR anew, one entry per CDR3 protein. Of about 160,000 distinct CDR3 sequences listed, about 91% are singletons. The sample taken for sequencing was CD4+ T cells from PBMCs. These TCRs come from a human donor in good health. CDR3s include the opening cysteine and the closing phenylalanine or tryptophan. The order of the fields is CDR3 protein, CDR3 DNA, J gene, D gene, V gene, clone size. The D gene is left open where the match is weak. Clone size, where shown, is once, few, many, or a class for clones that have expanded.

CDR3: CASSIGLAGVETQYF
DNA: TGTGCCAGCAGTATCGGACTAGCGGGAGTGGAGACCCAGTACTTC
J: TRBJ2-5
D: TRBD2
V: TRBV2
size: -

CDR3: CASSTDSYYGYTF
DNA: TGTGCCAGCAGCACCGACAGCTACTATGGCTACACCTTC
J: TRBJ1-2
D: -
V: TRBV7-2
size: -

CDR3: CSAGLADNEQFF
DNA: TGCAGCGCCGGACTAGCGGACAATGAGCAGTTCTTC
J: TRBJ2-1
D: TRBD2
V: TRBV29-1
size: -

CDR3: CASSVRGEPTYEQYF
DNA: TGTGCCAGCAGCGTTCGAGGGGAACCAACCTACGAGCAGTACTTC
J: TRBJ2-7
D: -
V: TRBV9
size: -

CDR3: CASSLGQYYGYTF
DNA: TGTGCCAGCAGCTTGGGACAGTACTATGGCTACACCTTC
J: TRBJ1-2
D: -
V: TRBV5-6
size: once

CDR3: CACSASGKDSPLHF
DNA: TGTGCCTGCTCCGCCAGTGGGAAGGATTCACCCCTCCACTTT
J: TRBJ1-6
D: -
V: TRBV7-9
size: -

CDR3: CSVRGQAANTGELFF
DNA: TGCAGCGTTCGCGGACAGGCCGCGAACACCGGGGAGCTGTTTTTT
J: TRBJ2-2
D: TRBD1
V: TRBV29-1
size: -

CDR3: CASKPRRYEQYF
DNA: TGTGCCAGCAAACCGAGAAGGTACGAGCAGTACTTC
J: TRBJ2-7
D: -
V: TRBV28
size: once

CDR3: CASSFKGGWDNEQFF
DNA: TGTGCCAGCAGCTTCAAGGGGGGTTGGGACAATGAGCAGTTCTTC
J: TRBJ2-1
D: -
V: TRBV5-4
size: once

CDR3: CASSLFGGDNTEAFF
DNA: TGCGCCAGCAGCTTGTTCGGGGGCGACAACACTGAAGCTTTCTTT
J: TRBJ1-1
D: -
V: TRBV5-1
size: -

CDR3: CASSLRGASYNEQFF
DNA: TGTGCCAGCAGCTTGCGGGGGGCTTCCTACAATGAGCAGTTCTTC
J: TRBJ2-1
D: -
V: TRBV5-6
size: -

CDR3: CASSPQGRAGELFF
DNA: TGTGCCAGCAGCCCCCAGGGGAGGGCCGGGGAGCTGTTTTTT
J: TRBJ2-2
D: -
V: TRBV11-3
size: -

CDR3: CASSQQLAGVAAQYF
DNA: TGTGCCAGCAGCCAACAGCTAGCGGGAGTGGCTGCCCAGTACTTC
J: TRBJ2-5
D: TRBD2
V: TRBV3-1
size: -

CDR3: CASSLEGGRRDDEQYF
DNA: TGTGCCAGCAGTCTGGAAGGAGGCCGGCGGGACGACGAGCAGTACTTC
J: TRBJ2-7
D: -
V: TRBV2
size: -

CDR3: CSVGRDRNQETQYF
DNA: TGCAGCGTGGGCCGGGACAGGAATCAAGAGACCCAGTACTTC
J: TRBJ2-5
D: TRBD1
V: TRBV29-1
size: -

CDR3: CASSPRVEGRSIF
DNA: TGTGCCAGCTCACCAAGAGTGGAGGGAAGATCTATCTTT
J: TRBJ1-1
D: -
V: TRBV18
size: -

CDR3: CATRPTGFNEKLFF
DNA: TGTGCCACTCGCCCGACAGGGTTTAACGAAAAACTGTTTTTT
J: TRBJ1-4
D: TRBD1
V: TRBV6-5
size: -